A selection of T cell receptor beta chains follows, all from one sample in a study of T cell repertoires in cytomegalovirus infection. Antigens for these TCRs are unknown. TCRdb analysed the reads with MiXCR anew, one entry per CDR3 protein. In the table there are 830,000 or so distinct CDR3 sequences, around a third of which are singletons. Sequenced here: cultured CD8+ T cells from PBMCs, sampled from culture after CMV antigen stimulation. The receptor source for this set is a human donor in good health (CMV status not recorded). Some clones in this sample may be carry-over from other donors' samples. CDR3s leave out the opening cysteine and the closing phenylalanine or tryptophan. The D gene is left open where the match is weak.

>TRBJ2-2|TRBV10-1|.
ASSGEDSFANTGELF
>TRBJ1-4|TRBV2|.
ASSRRPPGGEKLF
>TRBJ2-1|TRBV5-6|TRBD1
ASSFPGGMDNEQF
>TRBJ2-1|TRBV14|.
ASSSSGGRTRHEQF
>TRBJ1-1|TRBV7-2|TRBD1
ASSLVPGGNTEAF
>TRBJ2-2|TRBV15|.
ATSAGTFPTGELF
>TRBJ2-3|TRBV9|.
ASSESGRTDTQY
>TRBJ1-1|TRBV7-9|.
ASDAPGPEAF
>TRBJ2-1|TRBV6-5|.
TVDSGSEQF
>TRBJ1-1|TRBV7-4|.
ASSLGTQPAF
>TRBJ2-1|TRBV6-1|TRBD1
ASSPGGTGTNEQF
>TRBJ1-1|TRBV12-5|.
ASGLSPTGVGGAF